The clone carrying this TCR beta chain was observed once. This sample is part of a study of control samples from healthy donors and cancer patients. The CDR3 covers 14 residues. Germline V gene lookup returns CDR1 SNHLY and CDR2 FYNNEI. Trimming took 10 bases from V and 0 from J, leaving 15 bases between them. Sequenced by immunoSEQ multiplex PCR; TCRdb stores in-frame clones only, minus some. The table records 98,000 or so clones, around 80% of them present only once. The sequence was obtained from a man aged 60 to 69 in good health. The sequencing sample was made of blood. V usage is TRBV2 and J usage is TRBJ1-1, with D maybe TRBD1 (6 bases). The DNA of the CDR3 is TGTGCCACCACGATACAGGGATTGAACACTGAAGCTTTCTTT. Protein: CATTIQGLNTEAFF.